The 21 T cell receptor beta chains given below trace back to one sample, sequenced in a study of shared clonotypes between healthy human individuals. This table comes from immunoSEQ multiplex PCR, and its TCRdb copy is limited to in-frame clones, with some not included. The table includes approximately 470,000 clones, approximately 84% detected once. The sample comprised PBMCs. Receptor source: a woman between 40 and 55 years old in good health. Some clones in this sample may be carry-over from other donors' samples.

The chain recombines TRBV2 with TRBJ1-5; D is possibly TRBD1 (5 bases). The V and J ends lost 4 bases and 0 bases respectively, with 7 bases between them. The germline V gene has CDR1 SNHLY and CDR2 FYNNEI. The CDR3 contains 14 residues. CDR3 region: CASSAGNSNQPQHF. CDR3 DNA sequence: TGTGCCAGCAGTGCAGGGAATAGCAATCAGCCCCAGCATTTT.

Concerning this clone: A much larger clonotype is one base distant, so this may be a read error. The chain uses TRBV6-6 and TRBJ2-3; D might be TRBD2 (6 bases). Germline CDR1 MNHNY, CDR2 SVGAGI (reference sequence). The CDR3 runs to 15 residues. The CDR3 DNA follows: TGTGCCAGCAGTCCGGGACTTTATAGCACATATACGCAGTATTTT. Translation gives CASSPGLYSTYTQYF.

This clone was detected only once. The chain combines TRBV30 with TRBJ2-1; D remains unclear. The CDR3 extends over 12 amino acids. Germline CDR1 and CDR2: GTSNPN and SVGIG (reference sequence). The V end was cut by 0 bases, the J end by 6 bases, with 6 bases between. The CDR3 coding sequence is TGTGCCTGGAGTGTAGCGTCCAATGAGCAGTTCTTC. Its protein product is CAWSVASNEQFF.

About this clone itself: A read error is likely here: a far larger clone is one base away. The chain combines TRBV29-1 with TRBJ2-7; D might be TRBD2 (6 bases). Looked up from germline, CDR1 is SQVTM and CDR2 is ANQGSEA. This CDR3 has 12 amino acids. The CDR3 region has the DNA TGCAGCGCGCGGGACGGAACCTACAAGCAGTACTTC. Amino acid sequence: CSARDGTYKQYF.

CDR3 residues: CASSQGDGRETQYF. CDR3 nucleotide sequence: TGCGCCAGCAGCCAAGGGGACGGTCGAGAGACCCAGTACTTC. The gene calls are TRBV4-1 and TRBJ2-5; D possibly uses TRBD1 or TRBD2 (5 bases each). V lost 1 base and J 4 bases, leaving 10 bases between the germline ends. The CDR3 is made up of 14 amino acids. The germline V gene has CDR1 MGHRA and CDR2 YSYEKL.

This clone occurred once. A read error is likely here: a far larger clone is one base away. The sample contains more than one DNA sequence encoding this CDR3. The chain employs TRBV5-6 and TRBJ2-7; 11 bases fit TRBD1. This CDR3 has 18 amino acids. Germline values: CDR1 SGHDT, CDR2 YYEEEE. Written as DNA, the CDR3 is TGCGCCAGCAGCCTAGGCGGCAGGGACAGGGGGGCCTCCTACGAGCAGTACTTC. This encodes CASSLGGRDRGASYEQYF.

The chain links TRBV6-5 to TRBJ2-1; 7 bases fit TRBD2. After removal of 3 bases from V and 5 bases from J, the junction contained 7 bases not matched to a gene. CDR1 MNHEY and CDR2 SVGAGI come from the germline V gene. The CDR3 has 15 residues. The CDR3 spells CASSYKGGADNEQFF. In DNA form, the CDR3 reads TGTGCCAGCAGTTATAAGGGAGGGGCAGACAATGAGCAGTTCTTC.

The chain combines TRBV5-1 with TRBJ2-5; 9 bases fit TRBD2. Germline CDR1 reads SGHRS; CDR2 reads YFSETQ. The CDR3 sequence is 16 residues long. V dropped 1 base and J dropped 2; count of bases not matched to a gene: 6. For the CDR3, the DNA is TGCGCCAGCAGCTTGTGGGCTAGCGGGGTTCAAGAGACCCAGTACTTC. Translating gives CASSLWASGVQETQYF.

The V and J genes are TRBV11-2 and TRBJ2-1; unclear D gene. The CDR3 is 14 amino acids. CDR1 and CDR2 (germline): SGHAT, FQNNGV. The V and J ends lost 5 bases and 8 bases respectively, with 16 bases between them. Here the CDR3 reads CASSAGVLQYEQFF. CDR3 nucleotides: TGTGCCAGCAGCGCTGGGGTACTGCAATATGAGCAGTTCTTC.

The rearrangement joins TRBV5-1 to TRBJ2-7, with 8 nucleotides matching TRBD2. The CDR3 has 14 amino acids. The ends lost 1 base at V and 7 bases at J; junction bases unmatched: 7. CDR1 and CDR2 from the germline V gene are SGHRS and YFSETQ. The CDR3 coding sequence is TGCGCCAGCAGCTTGTTCGGGACTAGTGAAGAGCAGTACTTC. Protein sequence: CASSLFGTSEEQYF.

The chain employs TRBV15 and TRBJ1-1; TRBD1 is a possible D gene (5 bases). V was pared by 5 bases and J by 1 base, with 8 bases between. Looked up from germline, CDR1 is LNHNV and CDR2 is YYDKDF (reference sequence). This CDR3 has 13 amino acids. CDR3 residues: CATSGQTNTEAFF. CDR3 DNA: TGTGCCACCAGCGGACAAACGAACACTGAAGCTTTCTTT. The variable domain in full, completed from reference TRBV15 and TRBJ1-1, reads DAMVIQNPRYQVTQFGKPVTLSCSQTLNHNVMYWYQQKSSQAPKLLFHYYDKDFNNEADTPDNFQSRRPNTSFCFLDIRSPGLGDTAMYLCATSGQTNTEAFFGQGTRLTVV.

This clone came up many times. In the same sample, other DNA sequences code for this CDR3. V usage is TRBV18 and J usage is TRBJ2-5; 8 bases fit TRBD1. This CDR3 is 13 amino acids long. With V trimmed by 4 bases and J by 5 bases, 3 bases remained unmatched. CDR1 KGHSH and CDR2 LQKENI come from the germline V gene. CDR3 nucleotide sequence: TGTGCCAGCTCACGCAGGGGGCGTGAGACCCAGTACTTC. Translation: CASSRRGRETQYF.

With regard to this clone: Since a much larger clone is just one base distant, this may be a read error. The same CDR3 also results from other DNA sequences found in this sample. The DNA of the CDR3 is TGTGCCAGTAGTAAACTAGAATACTCCTACAATGAGCAGTTCTTC. This codes for CASSKLEYSYNEQFF. J is TRBJ2-1 and V is TRBV28; possible D gene TRBD2, 5 bases. The CDR3 is 15 amino acids. V gave up 9 bases and J gave up 0 bases, with 15 bases separating them. The V gene's germline CDR1 is MDHEN and CDR2 SYDVKM.

The chain recombines TRBV30 with TRBJ1-3; tentative D call: TRBD1 (5 bases). Trimming removed 4 bases from V and 0 bases from J, with 16 bases in between. The CDR3 is made up of 16 amino acids. Germline loops: CDR1 GTSNPN, CDR2 SVGIG (reference sequence). The CDR3 sequence: CAWNIEGVFSGNTIYF. In DNA, the CDR3 is TGTGCCTGGAACATCGAAGGGGTCTTCTCTGGAAACACCATATATTTT.

This sequence joins TRBV18 and TRBJ1-3; 10 nucleotides align to TRBD1. Trimming removed 3 bases from V and 2 bases from J; junction bases left unmatched: 7. The CDR3 spans 17 residues. Germline V lookup: CDR1 KGHSH, CDR2 LQKENI. The CDR3 protein is CASSPLTGGETGNTIYF. The CDR3 coding sequence is TGTGCCAGCTCACCTTTGACAGGGGGCGAAACTGGAAACACCATATATTTT.

The V gene is TRBV7-9, the J gene TRBJ1-3, with D perhaps TRBD1 (5 bases). Trimming removed 5 bases from V and 4 bases from J, with 6 bases in between. CDR1 and CDR2 (germline): SEHNR, FQNEAQ (reference sequence). The CDR3 spans 12 residues. The CDR3 loop is CASSRGGNTIYF. The CDR3 DNA follows: TGTGCCAGCAGCCGGGGCGGAAACACCATATATTTT.

This chain connects TRBV21-1 to TRBJ2-3; the D call of TRBD2 is as the table states it, not checked on the DNA. TRBV21-1 is flagged as a pseudogene. The CDR3 is made up of 16 amino acids. CDR3 in DNA: TGTGCCAGCAGCACCTGGGAAGCGGGGGGCACAGATACGCAGTATTTT. Its protein product is CASSTWEAGGTDTQYF.

The CDR3 bases are TGCAGTGCTAGAGGGACGGGGGAGCAGTACTTC. Amino acids: CSARGTGEQYF. V usage is TRBV20-1 and J usage is TRBJ2-7, with D perhaps matching TRBD2 (5 bases). CDR3 length: 11 residues. Trimming removed 1 base from V and 7 bases from J, with 8 bases in between. Germline V gene sequence: CDR1 DFQATT, CDR2 SNEGSKA (reference sequence).

Regarding this clone: Other DNA sequences from this sample encode an identical CDR3 as well. The V and J genes are TRBV5-1 and TRBJ1-2; 7 nucleotides line up with TRBD1. CDR1 SGHRS and CDR2 YFSETQ come from the germline V gene. This CDR3 is 13 amino acids long. Trimming took 0 bases from V and 6 from J; bases not matched to a gene: 2. The DNA for the CDR3 is TGCGCCAGCAGCTTGGGGACAGGTGATGGCTACACCTTC. Its translation: CASSLGTGDGYTF.

V gene TRBV4-2 combines with J gene TRBJ1-2; D is undetermined. The V and J ends lost 0 bases and 2 bases respectively, with 7 bases between them. CDR1 LGHNA and CDR2 YNFKEQ come from the germline V gene. CDR3 length: 14 residues. CDR3 sequence (DNA): TGTGCCAGCAGCCAAGACGGGAACAACTATGGCTACACCTTC. Its translation is CASSQDGNNYGYTF.

About this clone itself: It differs at one base from a far larger clone, so likely a read error. CDR3: CAWRSQNTEAFF. CDR3 sequence (DNA): TGTGCCTGGAGATCACAGAACACTGAAGCTTTCTTT. The chain uses TRBV30 and TRBJ1-1, with unresolved D. The CDR3 spans 12 residues. V was clipped by 3 bases and J by 1 base, with 6 bases between them. Germline V gene lookup returns CDR1 GTSNPN and CDR2 SVGIG (reference sequence).